This T cell receptor (beta chain) was sequenced in a study of OX40 agonist ivuxolimab in advanced cancers. Study at large: The dose-escalation cohort was about 80% male, with a mean age of around 60 years, ranging roughly 20 to 90. Whole-study results and caveats: CD8+ T cells showed, on average, more clonal expansion than CD4+ cells.

People who had autoimmune disease history or systemic immunosuppression were excluded. The table came from immunoSEQ multiplex PCR; TCRdb's copy has only in-frame clones and leaves some out. Among about 69,000 clones listed, approximately 90% were seen once. In the case of this clone: The antigen remains undetermined.

Germline assignment: CDR1 MDHEN and CDR2 SYDVKM. This CDR3 contains 14 residues. Trimming removed 1 base at V and 5 bases at J, with 11 bases between. The J gene is TRBJ1-2, the V gene TRBV28; maybe TRBD1 (6 bases). This clonotype originated in an adult with an advanced solid tumor such as melanoma, head and neck, liver or kidney cancer. The source material was CD4+ or CD8+ T cells sorted from blood, sampled in a trial of the OX40 agonist ivuxolimab. CDR3 DNA: TGTGCCAGCAGTTTATTCGGGACACCTTATGGCTACACCTTC. Protein sequence: CASSLFGTPYGYTF.